The rows below give T cell receptor beta chains drawn from one sample of a study of memory CD4+ T cells and cytomegalovirus serostatus. Generated by immunoSEQ multiplex PCR, the TCRdb table keeps only in-frame clones and is missing some. The data contain roughly 60,000 clones, approximately 71% of them singletons. What was sequenced was memory CD4+ T cells from blood. The source of these receptors is an adult in good health and CMV-seronegative. CDR3s include the opening cysteine and the closing phenylalanine or tryptophan. Fields, in order: V gene, D gene, clone size, J gene, CDR3 protein, CDR3 DNA. A D gene is named only where the DNA matches it firmly. Not every row has a clone size; where given, it reads once, few, many or a size class.

>TRBV18|TRBD1|.|TRBJ2-7
CASSPTGGFNEQYF
TGTGCCAGCTCACCGACAGGGGGCTTTAACGAGCAGTACTTC
>TRBV6-6|.|.|TRBJ2-7
CASILGGPRDYEQYF
TGTGCCAGCATTCTCGGGGGGCCTAGAGATTACGAGCAGTACTTC
>TRBV2|TRBD1|.|TRBJ1-4
CASSDRGQTNEKLFF
TGTGCCAGCAGTGATAGGGGACAGACTAATGAAAAACTGTTTTTT
>TRBV30|.|.|TRBJ1-2
CAWSLSYGYTF
TGTGCCTGGAGTCTGAGCTATGGCTACACCTTC
>TRBV9|.|.|TRBJ1-5
CASSVALGQPQHF
TGTGCCAGCAGCGTAGCCCTGGGGCAGCCCCAGCATTTT
>TRBV5-1|TRBD1|.|TRBJ2-3
CASSVGTGGADTQYF
TGCGCCAGCAGCGTCGGGACAGGGGGCGCGGATACGCAGTATTTT
>TRBV27|TRBD1|few|TRBJ2-7
CASMGQSYEQYF
TGTGCCAGCATGGGACAGTCCTACGAGCAGTACTTC
>TRBV15|TRBD1|.|TRBJ2-5
CATSRGVFRDRAQETQYF
TGTGCCACCAGCAGAGGGGTGTTTAGGGACAGGGCACAAGAGACCCAGTACTTC
>TRBV28|.|.|TRBJ2-3
CASSLGLSTDTQYF
TGTGCCAGCAGTTTAGGACTAAGCACAGATACGCAGTATTTT
>TRBV4-1|TRBD2|once|TRBJ2-1
CASSTQARGGYNEQFF
TGCGCCAGCAGCACCCAGGCGCGGGGGGGTTACAATGAGCAGTTCTTC
>TRBV29-1|.|.|TRBJ1-5
CSVASEAGPNQPQHF
TGCAGCGTTGCCTCCGAGGCAGGGCCCAATCAGCCCCAGCATTTT
>TRBV6-1|.|.|TRBJ1-4
CASRPGINEKLFF
TGTGCCAGCAGGCCGGGGATTAATGAAAAACTGTTTTTT
>TRBV7-8|.|.|TRBJ1-6
CASSQDTTTLHF
TGTGCCAGCAGCCAAGACACCACAACGCTCCACTTT
>TRBV14|.|.|TRBJ1-6
CASSPDTGRSPLHF
TGTGCCAGCAGCCCCGACACGGGCCGTTCACCCCTCCACTTT
>TRBV11-3|.|.|TRBJ2-2
CASSRGKGNTGELFF
TGTGCCAGCAGCCGTGGGAAGGGGAACACCGGGGAGCTGTTTTTT
>TRBV2|.|.|TRBJ2-5
CASSEAHYSKETQYF
TGTGCCAGCAGTGAAGCGCATTACAGTAAAGAGACCCAGTACTTC
>TRBV7-9|.|few|TRBJ1-1
CASSLAGGFEAFF
TGTGCCAGCAGCTTAGCAGGGGGGTTTGAAGCTTTCTTT